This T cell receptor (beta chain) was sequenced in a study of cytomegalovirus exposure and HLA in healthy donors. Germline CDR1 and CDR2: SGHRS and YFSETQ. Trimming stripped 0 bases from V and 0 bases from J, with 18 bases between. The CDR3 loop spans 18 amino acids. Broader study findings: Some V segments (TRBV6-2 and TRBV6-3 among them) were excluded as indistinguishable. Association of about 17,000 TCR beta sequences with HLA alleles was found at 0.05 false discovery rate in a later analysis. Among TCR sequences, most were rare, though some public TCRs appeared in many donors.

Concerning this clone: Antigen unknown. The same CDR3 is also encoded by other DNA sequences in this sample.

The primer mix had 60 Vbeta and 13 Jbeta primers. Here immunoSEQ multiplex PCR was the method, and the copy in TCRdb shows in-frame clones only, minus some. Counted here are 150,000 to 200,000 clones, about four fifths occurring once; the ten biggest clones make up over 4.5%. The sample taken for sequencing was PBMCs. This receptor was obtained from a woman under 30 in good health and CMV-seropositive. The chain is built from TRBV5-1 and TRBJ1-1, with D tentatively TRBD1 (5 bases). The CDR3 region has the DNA TGCGCCAGCAGCTTGGATAACAGGACCTTGTTAATGAACACTGAAGCTTTCTTT. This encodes CASSLDNRTLLMNTEAFF. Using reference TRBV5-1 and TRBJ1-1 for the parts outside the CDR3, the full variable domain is KAGVTQTPRYLIKTRGQQVTLSCSPISGHRSVSWYQQTPGQGLQFLFEYFSETQRNKGNFPGRFSGRQFSNSRSEMNVSTLELGDSALYLCASSLDNRTLLMNTEAFFGQGTRLTVV.